This T cell receptor (beta chain) was documented in a study of blood T cell repertoires in COVID-19. Deletions cut 2 bases from V and 8 bases from J, with 12 bases between. The CDR3 spans 13 residues. Germline V gives CDR1 MNHEY, CDR2 SVGEGT. Participants were aged roughly 18 to 100 years from roughly 26 US areas. Sequencing was performed with immunoSEQ multiplex PCR; in TCRdb, only in-frame clones are kept and a portion is missing. The repertoire holds around 220,000 clones, with about 84% as singletons. The chain joins TRBV6-2 or TRBV6-3 to TRBJ1-2, with a tentative D call TRBD1 (6 bases). Sequencing input: PBMCs or T cells enriched from blood (not recorded which). The receptor comes from a woman aged 40 to 55 with acute COVID-19. The CDR3 nucleotides read TGTGCCAGCAGTTACAACAGGGAGGGAGGCTACACCTTC. Protein product: CASSYNREGGYTF.